The present TCR beta chain was sequenced within a study of blood T cell repertoires in COVID-19. Germline CDR1 and CDR2: PRHDT and FYEKMQ (reference sequence). V dropped 5 bases and J dropped 2; count of bases not matched to a gene: 7. The CDR3 is 17 residues long. Original methodology: It was from reference gene primer amplification that nucleated cell counts were estimated. Using immunoSEQ multiplex PCR, the repertoire was profiled, and TCRdb retains in-frame clones only, with some absent. V, J and clone size were drawn from that table, and D and trimming were deduced from the DNA. This sample yields approximately 290,000 clones, of which around 82% are seen a single time; about 1% belongs to the top ten.

Specimen: peripheral blood. This chain connects TRBV13 to TRBJ2-1; TRBD2 agrees at 12 bases. The TCR sequence derives from a human donor with COVID-19, enrolled during active disease. The donor label of this sample is uncertain. The CDR3 DNA sequence: TGTGCCAGCAGCACTCTAGCGGGAGGGCAAACCTACAATGAGCAGTTCTTC. Translating it yields CASSTLAGGQTYNEQFF.